This T cell receptor (beta chain) is drawn from a study of blood T cells in healthy people across ages. The germline V and J ends were trimmed by 6 bases and 6 bases, with 8 bases remaining between them. Germline loops: CDR1 DFQATT, CDR2 SNEGSKA (reference sequence). The CDR3 runs to 10 residues. Together with a sample-barcoded 5' primer, a J-beta primer mix was included in a second PCR lasting about 6 to 12 cycles. TCRdb recomputed calls from the 5' RACE reads with MiXCR, one row per CDR3 protein. This repertoire shows approximately 780,000 distinct CDR3 sequences, roughly 24% found once; its top ten account for less than 3.5%. The same specimen was also included in a second study, on T cells of mothers and their children. From that study: Slightly, though not significantly, more overlap was seen in related than in unrelated mother-child pairs.

The chain recombines TRBV20-1 with TRBJ2-5, with no clear D. The receptor comes from a boy aged 5 to 17 in good health. The sequenced material came from blood. The CDR3 bases are TGCAGTGCAGAAGGGAAGACCCAGTACTTC. Amino acids: CSAEGKTQYF.